The present entry profiles one TCR beta chain with its context. Its antigen is currently unknown. One end of the junction fails to match germline, which may point to a read error. Through a sample-barcoded 5' primer and a J-beta primer mix, a second PCR was run for about 6 to 12 cycles. Via MiXCR, TCRdb re-called the 5' RACE reads, giving one row per CDR3 protein. This table holds under 2,000,000 distinct CDR3 sequences, around 50% found once. The CDR3 is made up of 16 amino acids. The data derive from a study of blood T cells in healthy people across ages. General study results and limits: A roughly linear fall in TCR beta diversity per million T cells was seen with increasing age.

The sequence derives from a woman between 40 and 50 years old in good health. Sequenced input: blood. This chain uses TRBV12-3 or TRBV12-4 with TRBJ2-1, with TRBD2 matching 14 bases. CDR3 DNA: TGTGCCAGCGGTCGGACTAGCGGGGGGATTTACACTGAGCAGTTCTTC. Protein sequence: CASGRTSGGIYTEQFF.